This T cell receptor (beta chain) was identified in a study of T-cell memory formation after mild COVID-19. Regarding the study as a whole: CD4+ clones that contracted lay mainly in CM and EM; CD8+ ones lay in EMRA.

Concerning this clonotype: Its antigen remains unidentified.

Constant-segment primers served in 5'RACE that generated TCR alpha and TCR beta cDNA libraries bearing sample barcodes and UMIs. TCRdb reprocessed the 5' RACE reads with MiXCR, giving one entry per CDR3 protein. This repertoire shows 400,000 to 450,000 distinct CDR3 sequences, 18% found once; its top ten account for 20% to 25%. V was pared by 0 bases and J by 1 base, with 10 bases of the junction left unmatched. Germline CDR1 DFQATT, CDR2 SNEGSKA (reference sequence). This CDR3 spans 17 amino acids. The chain uses TRBV20-1 and TRBJ1-1; 8 bases are shared with TRBD1. This receptor was identified in a man between 18 and 29 years old who had mild COVID-19 (a few samples of this study predate the infection). Cell type and time point are not known. Sequenced input: PBMCs or a T cell subset sorted from them (not recorded which). The CDR3 DNA follows: TGCAGTGCTAGAGATCGGACAGGGAAGGGACAGAACACTGAAGCTTTCTTT. It specifies CSARDRTGKGQNTEAFF.